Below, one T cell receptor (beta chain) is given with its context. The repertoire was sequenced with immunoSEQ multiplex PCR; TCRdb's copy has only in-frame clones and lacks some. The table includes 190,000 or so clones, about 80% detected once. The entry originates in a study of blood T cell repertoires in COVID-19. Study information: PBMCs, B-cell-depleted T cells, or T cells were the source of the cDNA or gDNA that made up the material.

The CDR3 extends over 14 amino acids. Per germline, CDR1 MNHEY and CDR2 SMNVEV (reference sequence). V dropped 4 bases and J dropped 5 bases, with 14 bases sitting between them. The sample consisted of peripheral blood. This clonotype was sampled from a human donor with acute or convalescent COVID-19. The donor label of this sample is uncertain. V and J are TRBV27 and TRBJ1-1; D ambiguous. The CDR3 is CASSSPHLITEAFF. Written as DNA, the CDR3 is TGTGCCAGCAGTTCACCCCACTTGATTACTGAAGCTTTCTTT.